This T cell receptor (beta chain) was captured by sequencing in a study of T-cell memory formation after mild COVID-19. Study-level findings and limits: Clones which contracted sat mainly in CM and EM if CD4+, and in EMRA if CD8+.

In TCRdb, the 5' RACE reads were re-called with MiXCR into one record per CDR3 protein. This sample has 100,000 to 140,000 distinct CDR3 sequences, with 13% to 15% found just once. This clonotype was found many times. Its antigen is as yet unknown. Between the trimmed V and J ends, which lost 3 bases and 3 bases, there was a span of 17 bases. Germline V gives CDR1 SGHVS, CDR2 FNYEAQ. The CDR3 sequence is 16 residues long. The material sequenced was PBMCs or a T cell subset sorted from them (not recorded which). This sequence was found in a man between 18 and 35 years old who had mild COVID-19 (a few samples of this study predate the infection). Cell type and time point are not known. The chain has TRBV7-6 and TRBJ2-5, with D possibly TRBD2 on 5 matching bases. CDR3 amino acids: CASSFGVDWREETQYF. In DNA, the CDR3 is TGTGCCAGCAGCTTTGGAGTAGACTGGCGGGAAGAGACCCAGTACTTC.